This T cell receptor (beta chain) came from a study of blood T cell repertoires in COVID-19. Original analysis: Amplification with reference gene primers provided the estimates of nucleated cell counts. TCRdb's copy holds only in-frame clones and misses some; the assay was immunoSEQ multiplex PCR. V and J calls and clone size are those listed in that table; D and trimming were worked out from the DNA. This sample has fewer than 200,000 clones, with around 74% found just once. CDR3 length equals 13 residues. The V gene lost 2 bases and the J gene lost 4 bases, with 8 bases spanning the gap. The V gene's germline CDR1 is WNHNN and CDR2 SYGVQD (reference sequence).

Source material: peripheral blood. The clonotype comes from a woman in her sixties or seventies with COVID-19, enrolled during active disease. The V gene is TRBV10-1, the J gene TRBJ1-2; no clear D gene. In nucleotides, the CDR3 is TGCGCCAGCAGTGAGCAGGAGGGCTATGGCTACACCTTC. Translation gives CASSEQEGYGYTF.